These 17 T cell receptor beta chains came from one sample sequenced in a study of OX40 agonist ivuxolimab in advanced cancers. Sequencing was performed with immunoSEQ multiplex PCR; in TCRdb, only in-frame clones are kept and a portion is missing. In the table there are tens of thousands of clones, roughly 94% of which are singletons. The source material was CD4+ or CD8+ T cells sorted from blood, sampled in a trial of the OX40 agonist ivuxolimab. The receptors derive from an adult with an advanced solid tumor such as melanoma, head and neck, liver or kidney cancer.

V is TRBV6-5 and J is TRBJ2-7; weak D call: TRBD1 (6 bases). V shed 2 bases and J shed 3 bases, with 14 bases lying between them. The CDR3 covers 15 residues. Looked up from germline, CDR1 is MNHEY and CDR2 is SVGAGI. The CDR3 DNA sequence: TGTGCCAGCAGTTACCGGCCAGGGGCGTACTACGAGCAGTACTTC. It is translated as CASSYRPGAYYEQYF.

This clone was found once. The gene calls are TRBV27 and TRBJ2-1; 12 bases match TRBD2. The CDR3 extends over 14 amino acids. Looked up from germline, CDR1 is MNHEY and CDR2 is SMNVEV (reference sequence). V trimming: 6 bases; J trimming: 11 bases; junction bases outside the gene matches: 8. CDR3 sequence (DNA): TGTGCCAGCAGCGACGGACTAGCGGGATATCAGCAGTTCTTC. Its translation is CASSDGLAGYQQFF.

V gene TRBV27 combines with J gene TRBJ2-1; 7 bases agree with TRBD2. The CDR3 has 15 amino acids. V shed 8 bases, J shed 0 bases, and the junction held 7 bases outside the gene matches. Germline loops: CDR1 MNHEY, CDR2 SMNVEV (reference sequence). CDR3 in amino acids: CASHARGSSYNEQFF. CDR3 bases: TGTGCCAGCCACGCCCGCGGGAGCTCCTACAATGAGCAGTTCTTC.

The chain uses TRBV2 and TRBJ2-1; the match to TRBD1 covers 8 bases. This CDR3 is 15 amino acids long. The V segment lost 6 bases and the J segment 5 bases; nucleotides outside the gene matches: 9. Germline CDR1 reads SNHLY; CDR2 reads FYNNEI. The CDR3 coding sequence is TGTGCCAGCAGACCCCGGCAGGGGGCTAACAATGAGCAGTTCTTC. This translates into CASRPRQGANNEQFF.

The gene calls are TRBV2 and TRBJ2-1; 11 positions agree with TRBD1. Germline loops: CDR1 SNHLY, CDR2 FYNNEI. The CDR3 totals 11 residues. The CDR3 sequence: CVGTGGNEQFF. CDR3 nucleotides: TGTGTCGGGACAGGGGGCAATGAGCAGTTCTTC.

The CDR3 DNA reads as TGTGCCACCAGCAGAGATCTTGGGGCAGGGGTGGGAAATGAGCAGTTCTTC. Residues: CATSRDLGAGVGNEQFF. The chain uses TRBV15 and TRBJ2-1; the D gene is possibly TRBD1 (6 bases). The CDR3 is made up of 17 amino acids. V was cut by 0 bases and J by 7 bases, with 19 bases left in between. Germline V lookup: CDR1 LNHNV, CDR2 YYDKDF (reference sequence).

The J gene is TRBJ2-7, the V gene TRBV5-6; 7 bases map to TRBD2. CDR1 is SGHDT, CDR2 YYEEEE, per germline. V lost 0 bases to trimming and J lost 5 bases; unmatched junction nucleotides: 11. This CDR3 contains 16 residues. The CDR3, as DNA: TGTGCCAGCAGCTTGGGAACATATGGGGGGGTGGACGAGCAGTACTTC. Translation gives CASSLGTYGGVDEQYF.

This chain uses TRBV5-4 with TRBJ1-2; D might be TRBD1 (6 bases). Deletions cut 0 bases from V and 8 bases from J, with 11 bases between. Germline CDR1 and CDR2: SGHNT and YYREEE (reference sequence). This CDR3 contains 13 residues. DNA of the CDR3: TGTGCCAGCAGCTTGGACAGGGATGCGGGCTACACCTTC. This gives the protein CASSLDRDAGYTF.

A note on this clone: This likely came from a read error, as a far larger clone is one base away. J is TRBJ2-1 and V is TRBV5-4, with 7 bases matching TRBD1. Germline V CDR1 and CDR2: SGHNT, YYREEE (reference sequence). This CDR3 region has 13 residues. The V segment lost 4 bases and the J segment 6 bases; nucleotides outside the gene matches: 4. The chain's CDR3 is CASSQGVGNEQFF. In nucleotides, the CDR3 is TGTGCCAGCAGCCAGGGGGTAGGCAATGAGCAGTTCTTC. The entire variable domain, with the rest obtained from reference TRBV5-4 and TRBJ2-1, is as follows: ETGVTQSPTHLIKTRGQQVTLRCSSQSGHNTVSWYQQALGQGPQFIFQYYREEENGRGNFPPRFSGLQFPNYSSELNVNALELDDSALYLCASSQGVGNEQFFGPGTRLTVL.

This chain uses TRBV6-1 with TRBJ1-3, with D maybe TRBD1 (6 bases). Germline CDR1 reads MNHNS; CDR2 reads SASEGT. The CDR3 has 14 residues. V was pared by 6 bases and J by 2 bases, with 11 bases between. CDR3 DNA sequence: TGTGCCAGCAGCGCCACAGGGACTGGAAACACCATATATTTT. Its translation is CASSATGTGNTIYF.

The rearrangement joins TRBV28 to TRBJ2-5, with TRBD2 identical over 11 bases. Germline V lookup: CDR1 MDHEN, CDR2 SYDVKM. The CDR3 spans 15 residues. V shed 5 bases and J 8 bases; nucleotides not matched to a gene: 10. CDR3 DNA: TGTGCCAGCAGTGCGACTAGCGGGATCAAGATCACCCAGTACTTC. This sequence encodes CASSATSGIKITQYF.

J is TRBJ2-1 and V is TRBV9; a possible D gene is TRBD1 (7 bases). V lost 6 bases and J 9 bases, leaving 19 bases between the germline ends. The length of the CDR3 is 14 residues. Germline V gene data show CDR1 as SGDLS and CDR2 as YYNGEE. CDR3 bases: TGTGCCAGCAATGCGGGACAGCCACATACTGAGCAGTTCTTC. Its protein is CASNAGQPHTEQFF.

This clone was seen a handful of times. This chain uses TRBV27 with TRBJ2-1, with 9 bases matching TRBD2. V trimming: 5 bases; J trimming: 7 bases; junction bases outside the gene matches: 6. This CDR3 is built from 14 residues. Germline lookup yields CDR1 MNHEY and CDR2 SMNVEV (reference sequence). The CDR3 DNA reads as TGTGCCAGCAGTCTTGGGACTAGCTTAAATGAGCAGTTCTTC. It yields the protein CASSLGTSLNEQFF.

The CDR3 region is CASSTGLETQYF. CDR3 in DNA: TGTGCCAGCAGTACAGGGTTGGAGACCCAGTACTTC. The V gene is TRBV6-6, the J gene TRBJ2-5; D possibly corresponds to TRBD1 (6 bases). The CDR3 is made up of 12 amino acids. Trimming cost V 5 bases and J 5 bases, with 9 bases left between them. The germline gives CDR1 MNHNY, CDR2 SVGAGI (reference sequence).

This rearrangement joins TRBV4-1 to TRBJ1-5, with no clear D. The CDR3 extends over 13 amino acids. Trimming left V 3 bases short and J 4 bases short, with 7 bases between. Germline V gives CDR1 MGHRA, CDR2 YSYEKL. CDR3 sequence: CASSQASNQPQHF. The DNA for the CDR3 is TGCGCCAGCAGCCAGGCATCTAATCAGCCCCAGCATTTT.

The chain has TRBV6-5 and TRBJ2-7, with D possibly matching TRBD1 (5 bases). Trimming stripped 2 bases from V and 3 bases from J, with 14 bases between. Germline CDR1 MNHEY, CDR2 SVGAGI. This CDR3 is built from 15 residues. The CDR3 coding sequence is TGTGCCAGCAGTTACAGGCAGGGCTCTTACTACGAGCAGTACTTC. This encodes CASSYRQGSYYEQYF.

J is TRBJ2-7 and V is TRBV29-1; D is uncertain. The germline gives CDR1 SQVTM, CDR2 ANQGSEA. Trimming removed 3 bases at V and 2 bases at J, with 14 bases between. The CDR3 totals 14 residues. Here the CDR3 reads CSVDLGRPTYEQYF. The DNA of the CDR3 is TGCAGCGTTGATTTGGGCAGGCCCACCTACGAGCAGTACTTC.